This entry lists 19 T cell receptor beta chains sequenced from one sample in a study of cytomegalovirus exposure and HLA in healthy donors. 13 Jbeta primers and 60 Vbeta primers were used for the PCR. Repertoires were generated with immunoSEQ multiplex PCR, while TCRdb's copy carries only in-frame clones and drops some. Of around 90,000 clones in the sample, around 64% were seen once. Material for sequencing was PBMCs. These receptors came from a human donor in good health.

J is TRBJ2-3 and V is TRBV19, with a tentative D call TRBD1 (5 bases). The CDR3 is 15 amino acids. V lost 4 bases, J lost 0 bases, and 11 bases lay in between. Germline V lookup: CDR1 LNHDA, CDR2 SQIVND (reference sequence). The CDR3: CASSTRTLSTDTQYF. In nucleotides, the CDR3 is TGTGCCAGTAGTACTCGGACACTAAGCACAGATACGCAGTATTTT.

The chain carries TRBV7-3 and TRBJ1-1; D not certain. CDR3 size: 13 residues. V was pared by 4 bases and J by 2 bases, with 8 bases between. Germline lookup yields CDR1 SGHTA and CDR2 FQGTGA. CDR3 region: CASSWSPNTEAFF. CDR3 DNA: TGTGCCAGCAGCTGGAGCCCAAACACTGAAGCTTTCTTT.

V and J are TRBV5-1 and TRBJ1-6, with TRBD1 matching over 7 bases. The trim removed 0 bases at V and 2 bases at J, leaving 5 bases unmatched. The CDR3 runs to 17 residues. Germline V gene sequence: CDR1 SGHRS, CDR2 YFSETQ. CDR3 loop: CASSLGIRGPYNSPLHF. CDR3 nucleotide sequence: TGCGCCAGCAGCTTGGGAATTAGGGGGCCCTATAATTCACCCCTCCACTTT.

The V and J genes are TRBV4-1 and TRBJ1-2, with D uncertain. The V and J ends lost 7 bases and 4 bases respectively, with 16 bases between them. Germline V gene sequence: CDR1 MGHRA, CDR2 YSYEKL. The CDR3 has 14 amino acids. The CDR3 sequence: CASTPTDSAYGYTF. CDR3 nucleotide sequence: TGCGCCAGCACACCAACAGATTCAGCCTATGGCTACACCTTC.

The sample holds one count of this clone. The CDR3 loop is CASSYSSGKSNQPQHF. The DNA of the CDR3 is TGTGCCAGCAGTTACTCCTCGGGGAAATCGAATCAGCCCCAGCATTTT. The chain carries TRBV6-6 and TRBJ1-5; D gene uncertain. This CDR3 is 16 amino acids long. CDR1 and CDR2 from the germline V gene are MNHNY and SVGAGI (reference sequence). Between the trimmed V and J ends, which lost 0 bases and 4 bases, there was a span of 13 bases.

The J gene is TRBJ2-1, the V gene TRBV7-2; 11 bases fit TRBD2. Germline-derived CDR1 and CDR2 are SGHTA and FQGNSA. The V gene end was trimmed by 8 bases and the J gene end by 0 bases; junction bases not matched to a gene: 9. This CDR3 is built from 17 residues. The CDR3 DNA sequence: TGTGCCAGCGGGGCTAGCGGGGGGCTTAGCTCCTACAATGAGCAGTTCTTC. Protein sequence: CASGASGGLSSYNEQFF.

This CDR3 reads CASSMVGRTNTEAFF. The CDR3 bases are TGTGCCAGTAGTATGGTGGGGCGGACGAACACTGAAGCTTTCTTT. This chain links TRBV19 with TRBJ1-1, with D maybe TRBD1 (5 bases). The CDR3 totals 15 residues. Trimming shortened V by 3 bases and J by 1 base, and 12 bases separated the two germline ends. Germline V gene data show CDR1 as LNHDA and CDR2 as SQIVND (reference sequence).

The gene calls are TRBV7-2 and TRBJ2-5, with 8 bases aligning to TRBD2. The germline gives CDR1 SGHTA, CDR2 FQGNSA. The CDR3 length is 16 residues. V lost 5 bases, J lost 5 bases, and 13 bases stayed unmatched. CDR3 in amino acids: CASSALGAGGRETQYF. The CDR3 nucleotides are TGTGCCAGCAGCGCGCTTGGGGCGGGGGGCCGGGAGACCCAGTACTTC. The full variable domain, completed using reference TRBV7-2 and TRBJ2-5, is GAGVSQSPSNKVTEKGKDVELRCDPISGHTALYWYRQSLGQGLEFLIYFQGNSAPDKSGLPSDRFSAERTGGSVSTLTIQRTQQEDSAVYLCASSALGAGGRETQYFGPGTRLLVL.

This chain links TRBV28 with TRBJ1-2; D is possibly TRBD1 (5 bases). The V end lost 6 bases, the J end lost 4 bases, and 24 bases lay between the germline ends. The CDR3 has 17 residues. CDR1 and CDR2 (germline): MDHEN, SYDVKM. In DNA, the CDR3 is TGTGCCAGCAGCGACCCCGGGACGGAGGGTGTATTCTATGGCTACACCTTC. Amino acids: CASSDPGTEGVFYGYTF.

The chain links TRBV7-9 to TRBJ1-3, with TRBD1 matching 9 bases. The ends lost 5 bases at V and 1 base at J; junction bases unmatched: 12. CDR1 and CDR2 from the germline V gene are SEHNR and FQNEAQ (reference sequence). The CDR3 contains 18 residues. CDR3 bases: TGTGCCAGCAGCCTATTACGATTGACAGGGGGATCTGGAAACACCATATATTTT. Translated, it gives CASSLLRLTGGSGNTIYF.

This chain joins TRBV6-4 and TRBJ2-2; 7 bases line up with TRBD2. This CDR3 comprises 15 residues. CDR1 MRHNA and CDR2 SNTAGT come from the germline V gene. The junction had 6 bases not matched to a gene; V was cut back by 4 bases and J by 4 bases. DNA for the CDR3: TGTGCCAGCAGTGTCCGCCCGGGAGGCACCGGGGAGCTGTTTTTT. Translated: CASSVRPGGTGELFF.

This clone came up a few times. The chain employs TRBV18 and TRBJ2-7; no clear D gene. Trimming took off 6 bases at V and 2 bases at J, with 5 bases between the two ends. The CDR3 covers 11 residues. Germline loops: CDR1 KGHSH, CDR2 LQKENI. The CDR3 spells CASSPAYEQYF. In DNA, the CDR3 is TGTGCCAGCTCCCCTGCCTACGAGCAGTACTTC.

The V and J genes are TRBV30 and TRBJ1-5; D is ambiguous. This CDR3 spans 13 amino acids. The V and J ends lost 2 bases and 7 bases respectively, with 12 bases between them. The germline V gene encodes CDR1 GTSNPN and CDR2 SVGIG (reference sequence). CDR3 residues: CAWSRRVSQPQHF. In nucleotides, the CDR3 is TGTGCCTGGAGTAGGAGGGTTTCACAGCCCCAGCATTTT. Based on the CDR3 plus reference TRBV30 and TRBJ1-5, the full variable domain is SQTIHQWPATLVQPVGSPLSLECTVEGTSNPNLYWYRQAAGRGLQLLFYSVGIGQISSEVPQNLSASRPQDRQFILSSKKLLLSDSGFYLCAWSRRVSQPQHFGDGTRLSIL.

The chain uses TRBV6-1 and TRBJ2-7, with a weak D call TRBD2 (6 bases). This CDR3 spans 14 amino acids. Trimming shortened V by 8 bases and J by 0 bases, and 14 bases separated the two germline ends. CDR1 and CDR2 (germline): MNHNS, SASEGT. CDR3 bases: TGTGCCAGCTCCCAACGGGGGAGCTCCTACGAGCAGTACTTC. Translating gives CASSQRGSSYEQYF.

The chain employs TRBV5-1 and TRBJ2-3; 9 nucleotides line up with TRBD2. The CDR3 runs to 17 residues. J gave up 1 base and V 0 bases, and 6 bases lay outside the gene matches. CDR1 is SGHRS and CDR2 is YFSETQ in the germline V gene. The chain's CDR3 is CASSLGTGGGGTDTQYF. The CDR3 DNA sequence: TGCGCCAGCAGCTTGGGTACTGGCGGGGGGGGCACAGATACGCAGTATTTT.

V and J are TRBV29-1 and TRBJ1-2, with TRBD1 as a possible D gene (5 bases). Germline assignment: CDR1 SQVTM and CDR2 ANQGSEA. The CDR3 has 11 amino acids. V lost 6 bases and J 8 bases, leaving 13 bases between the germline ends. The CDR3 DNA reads TGCAGCGTCGAACGGGGGGTCGGCTACACCTTC. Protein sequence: CSVERGVGYTF.

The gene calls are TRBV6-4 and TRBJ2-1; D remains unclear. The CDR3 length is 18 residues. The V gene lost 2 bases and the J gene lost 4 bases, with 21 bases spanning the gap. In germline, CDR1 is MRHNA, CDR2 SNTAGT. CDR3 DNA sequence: TGTGCCAGCAGTGACGATAATAGTAACCTAATTTCATACAATGAGCAGTTCTTC. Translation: CASSDDNSNLISYNEQFF.

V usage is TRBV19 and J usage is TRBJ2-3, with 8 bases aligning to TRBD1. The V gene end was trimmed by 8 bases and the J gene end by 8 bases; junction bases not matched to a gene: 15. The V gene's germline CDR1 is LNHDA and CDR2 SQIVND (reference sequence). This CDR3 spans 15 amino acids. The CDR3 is CASGPGGAARATQYF. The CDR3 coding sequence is TGTGCCAGTGGACCAGGGGGCGCGGCCCGAGCTACGCAGTATTTT.

CDR3 in amino acids: CASSNSENTEAFF. DNA of the CDR3: TGTGCCAGCAGTAACAGTGAGAACACTGAAGCTTTCTTT. The chain couples TRBV2 to TRBJ1-1, with unresolved D. Germline values: CDR1 SNHLY, CDR2 FYNNEI. V gave up 5 bases and J gave up 1 base, with 8 bases separating them. This CDR3 contains 13 residues. The variable domain in full, completed from reference TRBV2 and TRBJ1-1, reads EPEVTQTPSHQVTQMGQEVILRCVPISNHLYFYWYRQILGQKVEFLVSFYNNEISEKSEIFDDQFSVERPDGSNFTLKIRSTKLEDSAMYFCASSNSENTEAFFGQGTRLTVV.